The source of this T cell receptor beta chain is a study of T cells after yellow fever vaccination. Study background: In the case of low-cell-number fractions, SMART-Seq v4 Ultra Low Input was used for preparation. Study-wide findings and caveats: High-abundance clonotypes from the bulk population could contaminate FACS-sorted repertoires. The booster response re-showed most primary clones: over 95% CD4, around 85% CD8.

In making TCR cDNA, 5'RACE template switching added a universal primer site and UMIs to it. TCRdb independently ran MiXCR on the 5' RACE reads; one entry per CDR3 protein. The sample lists some 670,000 distinct CDR3 sequences; 9% to 15% were seen once. In this sample, this clonotype turned up a few times. The antigen remains undetermined. The sample here was PBMCs, taken on the day of the yellow fever booster vaccination. The receptor was derived from a man aged 25 to 40 who received the YFV17D yellow fever vaccine.

In DNA, the CDR3 is TGTGCCTGGAACTTCCCCCTGACTAGCGGGAGGTACGAGCAGTACTTC. Translating it yields CAWNFPLTSGRYEQYF. V gene TRBV30 combines with J gene TRBJ2-7; 13 bases map to TRBD2. The CDR3 sequence is 16 residues long. Per germline, CDR1 GTSNPN and CDR2 SVGIG (reference sequence). The ends lost 4 bases at V and 4 bases at J; junction bases unmatched: 10.